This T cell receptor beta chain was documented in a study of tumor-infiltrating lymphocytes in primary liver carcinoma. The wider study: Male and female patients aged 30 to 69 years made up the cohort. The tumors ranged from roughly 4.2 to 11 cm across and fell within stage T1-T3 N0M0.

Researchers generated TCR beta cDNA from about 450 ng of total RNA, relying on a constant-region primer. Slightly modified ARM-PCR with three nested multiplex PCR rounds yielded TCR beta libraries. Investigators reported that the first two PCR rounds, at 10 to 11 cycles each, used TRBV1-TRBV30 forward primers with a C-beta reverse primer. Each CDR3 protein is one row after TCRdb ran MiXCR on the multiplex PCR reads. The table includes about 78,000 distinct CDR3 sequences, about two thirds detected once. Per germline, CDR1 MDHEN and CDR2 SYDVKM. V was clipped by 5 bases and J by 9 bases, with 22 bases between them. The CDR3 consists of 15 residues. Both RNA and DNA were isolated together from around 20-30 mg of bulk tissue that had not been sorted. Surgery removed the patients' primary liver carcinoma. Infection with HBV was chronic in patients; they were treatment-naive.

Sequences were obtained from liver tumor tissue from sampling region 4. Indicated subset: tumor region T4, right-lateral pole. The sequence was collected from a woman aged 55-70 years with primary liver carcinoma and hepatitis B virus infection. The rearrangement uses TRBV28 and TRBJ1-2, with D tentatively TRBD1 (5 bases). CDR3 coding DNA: TGTGCCAGCAGTGCCGGGGGAGCCCGGGGGTATTGCTACACCTTC. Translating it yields CASSAGGARGYCYTF.